This T cell receptor beta chain was sequenced during a study of T cell repertoires in cytomegalovirus infection. Overall study: Carrying CMV and the relevant HLA type showed in public TCR beta signatures.

Regarding the study as a whole: Frequencies of public TCR beta families were cumulated, and this identified carriers of CMV plus the relevant HLA. HLA-C-restricted CMV-specific TCR beta clonotypes prevailed in the ex vivo response.

TCRdb passed the reads through MiXCR, listing each CDR3 protein once. The table has approximately 320,000 distinct CDR3 sequences, more than 9% seen once; the top ten hold around 4%. Concerning this clonotype itself: Its antigen remains unidentified.

V lost 4 bases to trimming and J lost 4 bases; unmatched junction nucleotides: 2. The CDR3 contains 14 residues. Germline CDR1 MNHEY, CDR2 SVGEGT. The chain combines TRBV6-2 or TRBV6-3 with TRBJ2-5; 11 bases agree with TRBD1. The receptor's source is a human donor in good health (CMV status not recorded). Some clones in this sample may be carry-over from other donors' samples. Material: PBMCs. CDR3 region: CASSWTGGGETQYF. CDR3 bases: TGTGCCAGCAGTTGGACAGGGGGCGGAGAGACCCAGTACTTC.